This T cell receptor (beta chain) was retrieved from a study of identifying expanded T cells in peripheral blood. Study findings and constraints: Differentially abundant clones: about 1.3 between replicates, around 17 at 2 to 3 weeks, 19 to 20 at four. Across healthy donors, higher total template counts meant significantly greater approximately 2-week count variance.

Healthy donors had no documented immune events, such as infections, while sampled. CDR3 size: 13 residues. To note about this clone: Its specificity is not known.

This table comes from immunoSEQ multiplex PCR, and its TCRdb copy is limited to in-frame clones, with some not included. The repertoire consists of 60,000 or so clones, with around 83% occurring once and the leading ten covering approximately 20%. Sample: blood. The chain recombines TRBV21-1 with TRBJ2-7; the D call in the table, TRBD2, was not verified against the DNA. TRBV21-1 is designated a pseudogene. The receptor's source is a person aged 18-70 years in good health. CDR3 nucleotide sequence: TGTGCCAGCAGCAAAAGGGAGGCCTACGAGCAGTACGTC. Translating gives CASSKREAYEQYV.